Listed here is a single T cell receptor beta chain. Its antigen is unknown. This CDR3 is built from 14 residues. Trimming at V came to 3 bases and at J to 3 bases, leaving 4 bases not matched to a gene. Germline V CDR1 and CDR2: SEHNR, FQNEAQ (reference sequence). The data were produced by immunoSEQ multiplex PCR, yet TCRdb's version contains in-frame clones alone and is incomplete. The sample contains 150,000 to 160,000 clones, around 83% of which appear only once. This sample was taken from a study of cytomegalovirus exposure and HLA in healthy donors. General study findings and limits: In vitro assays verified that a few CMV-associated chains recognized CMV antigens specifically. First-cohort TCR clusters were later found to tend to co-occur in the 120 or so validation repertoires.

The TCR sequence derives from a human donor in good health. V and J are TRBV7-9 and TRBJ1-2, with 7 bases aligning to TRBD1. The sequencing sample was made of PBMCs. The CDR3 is CASSLFGQDYGYTF. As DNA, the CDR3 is TGTGCCAGCAGCTTGTTCGGACAGGACTATGGCTACACCTTC. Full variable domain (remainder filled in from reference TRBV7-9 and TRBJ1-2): DTGVSQNPRHKITKRGQNVTFRCDPISEHNRLYWYRQTLGQGPEFLTYFQNEAQLEKSRLLSDRFSAERPKGSFSTLEIQRTEQGDSAMYLCASSLFGQDYGYTFGSGTRLTVV.